Listed below are T cell receptor beta chains from one sample, sequenced in a study of Tregs in tolerant kidney transplant recipients. Sequenced by immunoSEQ multiplex PCR; TCRdb stores in-frame clones only, minus some. The sample holds about 240,000 clones, roughly four fifths seen once. The sample was CD4+ T cells from blood. Every receptor here comes from a human donor in good health. Each CDR3 is given with its conserved first and last residue.

j_gene	v_gene	CDR3aa
TRBJ2-7	TRBV23-1	CASGHCSQGVPPEQYF
TRBJ1-6	TRBV5-1	CASSFGAGANYNSPLHF
TRBJ2-1	TRBV5-1	CASSLGGAGEQFF
TRBJ1-4	TRBV7-9	CASSVNRGTRTNEKLFF
TRBJ1-5	TRBV19	CASNALRQGVRRPQHF
TRBJ1-2	TRBV5-1	CASSLEGTGYTF
TRBJ2-7	TRBV2	CASKRGLAGGFTYEQYF
TRBJ1-2	TRBV4-1	CASSPLFPRDRRYGYTF
TRBJ2-7	TRBV27	CASRFLGQTRYEQYF
TRBJ2-7	TRBV7-9	CAGSARESSYEQYF
TRBJ2-7	TRBV6-5	CASSQYWGQQGEQYF
TRBJ1-4	TRBV7-3	CASSLYPDSEKLFF
TRBJ1-3	TRBV9	CASSVVAATGDGNTIYF
TRBJ2-1	TRBV5-1	CASSAGTGVGYEQFF
TRBJ2-7	TRBV7-2	CASSATSGPMRGQYF
TRBJ2-2	TRBV18	CASSPSTNTGELFF
TRBJ2-1	TRBV7-2	CASSLQKTSGREQFF
TRBJ1-2	TRBV5-1	CASSLTGYYGYTF
TRBJ1-6	TRBV27	CASSLSRQGAPLHF
TRBJ2-7	TRBV9	CASSPQMGGYGEQYF
TRBJ1-5	TRBV5-5	CASSLVGGDQPQHF
TRBJ1-5	TRBV2	CASSEGQGAGPQHF
TRBJ2-1	TRBV10-2	CASGESSGTYNEQFF
TRBJ1-2	TRBV27	CASSRPTGNGYTF
TRBJ2-1	TRBV5-1	CASSLDRDPQFF
TRBJ1-5	TRBV18	CASSPPNRDNQPQHF
TRBJ1-1	TRBV10-1	CASSEIGTGGTEAFF
TRBJ1-5	TRBV6-6	CASSLGWRQPQHF
TRBJ2-2	TRBV11-3	CASSLGGSYTGELFF
TRBJ2-3	TRBV12-5	CASGLVLAGGRADTQYF
TRBJ1-4	TRBV4-1	CASSRNEKLFF
TRBJ2-7	TRBV7-2	CASSLFSGGGAYEQCF
TRBJ1-2	TRBV10-3	CAISEWAEAYGYTF
TRBJ2-5	TRBV19	CASSITQGWETQYF
TRBJ2-1	TRBV9	CASSAPRDRVYNEQFF
TRBJ1-2	TRBV6-5	CASSYSGGRGNYGYTF
TRBJ1-1	TRBV5-1	CASSLEGGNTEAFF
TRBJ1-2	TRBV5-1	CASSLVAHSGYTF
TRBJ2-5	TRBV2	CASGGEGTQYF
TRBJ1-4	TRBV5-6	CASSLRGAGEKLFF
TRBJ1-1	TRBV30	CAWTVRPGRQQQIQGSRAGAFF
TRBJ2-1	TRBV5-1	CASRKQGSNEQFF
TRBJ1-2	TRBV9	CASSVEASGSYGYTF
TRBJ1-2	TRBV30	CAWSPARTGGYTF
TRBJ1-5	TRBV2	CASRGGSNQPQHF
TRBJ2-1	TRBV5-1	CASSLGPYNEQFF